This entry lists 20 T cell receptor beta chains sequenced from one sample in a study of cytomegalovirus exposure and HLA in healthy donors. Measured with immunoSEQ multiplex PCR; TCRdb has only the in-frame clones, and not every one. The repertoire holds 35,000 to 50,000 clones, with around nine tenths as singletons. Sequenced material: PBMCs. The receptors shown here come from a man aged 18 to 29 in good health and CMV-seronegative.

This chain links TRBV6-1 with TRBJ2-7, with TRBD2 matching over 9 bases. J lost 3 bases, V lost 8 bases, and 5 bases had no gene match. In germline, CDR1 is MNHNS, CDR2 SASEGT. The CDR3 is 13 residues long. CDR3: CASHSGSGYEQYF. CDR3 coding DNA: TGTGCCAGCCATAGCGGGAGTGGCTACGAGCAGTACTTC.

CDR3 amino acids: CASSGTSGGTEAFF. The CDR3 DNA reads TGTGCCAGCAGCGGTACTTCAGGGGGCACTGAAGCTTTCTTT. The chain uses TRBV9 and TRBJ1-1; 7 bases fit TRBD1. V was pared by 3 bases and J by 4 bases, with 6 bases of the junction left unmatched. Germline V gene data show CDR1 as SGDLS and CDR2 as YYNGEE. This CDR3 is built from 14 residues.

This clone was recorded a few times. A junction boundary mismatches the germline segment, possibly from a read error. The chain joins TRBV7-7 to TRBJ2-5, with 7 bases identical to TRBD2. The germline V gene has CDR1 SSHAT and CDR2 FNYEAQ (reference sequence). The CDR3 is 12 amino acids. The CDR3 DNA reads TGTGCTAGCAGCTCCGGGGGGGAGACCCAGTACTTC. Translation: CASSSGGETQYF. The entire variable domain, with the rest obtained from reference TRBV7-7 and TRBJ2-5, is as follows: GAGVSQSPRYKVTKRGQDVTLRCDPISSHATLYWYQQALGQGPEFLTYFNYEAQPDKSGLPSDRFSAERPEGSISTLTIQRTEQRDSAMYRCASSSGGETQYFGPGTRLLVL.

The chain carries TRBV28 and TRBJ2-5; the match to TRBD2 covers 10 bases. This CDR3 has 15 residues. V trimming: 1 base; J trimming: 4 bases; junction bases outside the gene matches: 3. Germline loops: CDR1 MDHEN, CDR2 SYDVKM. In nucleotides, the CDR3 is TGTGCCAGCAGTTTATTAGCGGGAGGTGTAGAGACCCAGTACTTC. Translation: CASSLLAGGVETQYF.

The table lists this clone with a count of one. The chain combines TRBV27 with TRBJ1-5; a weak D match, TRBD1 (5 bases). There are 14 residues in the CDR3. V dropped 5 bases and J dropped 3 bases, with 11 bases sitting between them. Germline V gene sequence: CDR1 MNHEY, CDR2 SMNVEV (reference sequence). This CDR3 reads CASSRGADNQPQHF. The CDR3 bases are TGTGCCAGCAGTCGTGGGGCAGACAATCAGCCCCAGCATTTT.

CDR3 protein: CASRLDSSGNTIYF. The CDR3 DNA sequence: TGTGCCAGCAGGCTAGACAGCTCTGGAAACACCATATATTTT. The chain links TRBV7-2 to TRBJ1-3; D might be TRBD1 (5 bases). The CDR3 is made up of 14 amino acids. Trimming removed 6 bases at V and 0 bases at J, with 9 bases between. Germline CDR1 SGHTA, CDR2 FQGNSA.

The chain joins TRBV7-9 to TRBJ1-5; 9 positions match TRBD1. Germline V gives CDR1 SEHNR, CDR2 FQNEAQ (reference sequence). Germline trimming cut 3 bases from V and 6 bases from J; bases unmatched to any gene: 0. The CDR3 has 13 residues. The CDR3 sequence: CASSLGQGQPQHF. The DNA of the CDR3 is TGTGCCAGCAGCTTGGGACAGGGTCAGCCCCAGCATTTT. Based on the CDR3 plus reference TRBV7-9 and TRBJ1-5, the full variable domain is DTGVSQNPRHKITKRGQNVTFRCDPISEHNRLYWYRQTLGQGPEFLTYFQNEAQLEKSRLLSDRFSAERPKGSFSTLEIQRTEQGDSAMYLCASSLGQGQPQHFGDGTRLSIL.

V is TRBV19 and J is TRBJ2-2; 10 positions agree with TRBD1. This CDR3 comprises 16 residues. V was clipped by 4 bases and J by 7 bases; unmatched bases: 9. The germline V gene has CDR1 LNHDA and CDR2 SQIVND (reference sequence). The CDR3 sequence: CASSNPRQGAFGELFF. CDR3 in DNA: TGTGCCAGTAGTAACCCGCGACAGGGGGCTTTCGGGGAGCTGTTTTTT.

This chain connects TRBV29-1 to TRBJ2-3; 8 bases map to TRBD1. This CDR3 has 13 residues. Germline V CDR1 and CDR2: SQVTM, ANQGSEA. Trimming at V came to 6 bases and at J to 0 bases, leaving 2 bases not matched to a gene. The CDR3 DNA follows: TGCAGCGTCGACAGGGGTAGCACAGATACGCAGTATTTT. Translating it yields CSVDRGSTDTQYF.

J is TRBJ1-3 and V is TRBV7-9; 9 nucleotides line up with TRBD1. Looked up from germline, CDR1 is SEHNR and CDR2 is FQNEAQ (reference sequence). The CDR3 has 15 residues. Trimming at V came to 6 bases and at J to 4 bases, leaving 7 bases not matched to a gene. CDR3 bases: TGTGCCAGCAGTCGACCGGGACAGGGAGGAAACACCATATATTTT. Encoded protein: CASSRPGQGGNTIYF.

This clone has just one count. The rearrangement uses TRBV7-6 and TRBJ2-1; 12 bases agree with TRBD2. This CDR3 has 17 amino acids. CDR1 and CDR2 (germline): SGHVS, FNYEAQ. V lost 1 base and J lost 4; bases outside the gene matches: 5. The CDR3 DNA is TGTGCCAGCAGCTTAGGAGAGCTAGCGGGAGGGTACAATGAGCAGTTCTTC. Amino acid sequence: CASSLGELAGGYNEQFF.

The genes are TRBV6-4 and TRBJ1-6; TRBD1 matches at 9 bases. Germline CDR1 and CDR2: MRHNA and SNTAGT. Losses at the gene ends were 6 bases for V and 13 bases for J; bases not matched to a gene: 10. The CDR3 has 14 amino acids. This CDR3 reads CASREGQGNPPLHF. The CDR3 DNA reads as TGTGCCAGCAGGGAGGGACAGGGAAATCCTCCCCTCCACTTT.

This chain joins TRBV20-1 and TRBJ1-1, with unresolved D. The CDR3 loop spans 11 amino acids. Per germline, CDR1 DFQATT and CDR2 SNEGSKA (reference sequence). V shed 1 base and J shed 10 bases, with 10 bases lying between them. The CDR3 reads CSARGVGAAFF. The CDR3 DNA reads TGCAGTGCTAGAGGGGTGGGAGCAGCTTTCTTT.

The chain uses TRBV7-9 and TRBJ2-3; D is unresolved. Germline CDR1 is SEHNR and CDR2 is FQNEAQ (reference sequence). Trimming removed 2 bases at V and 2 bases at J, with 5 bases between. The CDR3 has 13 residues. CDR3 sequence (DNA): TGTGCCAGCAGCTTAACTAACACAGATACGCAGTATTTT. It yields the protein CASSLTNTDTQYF.

This sequence joins TRBV5-4 and TRBJ2-7, with 12 bases identical to TRBD1. CDR3 length: 15 residues. Per the germline V gene, CDR1 is SGHNT and CDR2 is YYREEE (reference sequence). J gave up 7 bases and V 5 bases, and 10 bases lay outside the gene matches. The CDR3 is CASSYPGQGAREQYF. The CDR3 nucleotides are TGTGCCAGCAGTTATCCGGGACAGGGGGCGCGTGAGCAGTACTTC. The whole variable domain, remainder taken from reference TRBV5-4 and TRBJ2-7, is ETGVTQSPTHLIKTRGQQVTLRCSSQSGHNTVSWYQQALGQGPQFIFQYYREEENGRGNFPPRFSGLQFPNYSSELNVNALELDDSALYLCASSYPGQGAREQYFGPGTRLTVT.

The rearrangement uses TRBV9 and TRBJ1-2, with no clear D. This CDR3 has 15 residues. The germline V gene encodes CDR1 SGDLS and CDR2 YYNGEE. Trimming shortened V by 1 base and J by 0 bases, and 10 bases separated the two germline ends. The CDR3 bases are TGTGCCAGCAGCGTATTCCCAGGTCCTAACTATGGCTACACCTTC. Its protein is CASSVFPGPNYGYTF.

The table lists this clone with a count of one. The rearrangement uses TRBV19 and TRBJ2-7; tentatively, D is TRBD1 (6 bases). V lost 10 bases and J 1 base, leaving 14 bases between the germline ends. This CDR3 has 13 amino acids. Germline V gene sequence: CDR1 LNHDA, CDR2 SQIVND (reference sequence). The chain's CDR3 is CATTGQSSYEQYF. CDR3 bases: TGTGCCACCACTGGACAGAGTTCCTACGAGCAGTACTTC.

The V and J genes are TRBV4-2 and TRBJ2-2, with 8 positions matching TRBD2. The CDR3 is 14 amino acids. CDR1 LGHNA and CDR2 YNFKEQ come from the germline V gene. After removal of 11 bases from V and 4 bases from J, the junction contained 9 bases not matched to a gene. For the CDR3, the DNA is TGTGCCGTACGCTCTAGCGGGCCCACCGGGGAGCTGTTTTTT. It translates to CAVRSSGPTGELFF.

This chain connects TRBV7-2 to TRBJ2-3, with 9 bases identical to TRBD2. The V gene's germline CDR1 is SGHTA and CDR2 FQGNSA. Trimming cost V 1 base and J 5 bases; bases outside gene matches: 10. The CDR3 is 17 amino acids. CDR3 coding DNA: TGTGCCAGCAGCTTAGGGGTGGCGGGGGGGCGGAGAGATACGCAGTATTTT. Residues: CASSLGVAGGRRDTQYF.

The chain is built from TRBV5-6 and TRBJ1-4; D is undetermined. Trimming removed 4 bases at V and 5 bases at J, with 12 bases between. The CDR3 contains 14 residues. The germline gives CDR1 SGHDT, CDR2 YYEEEE. CDR3 sequence (DNA): TGTGCCAGCAGCACCCGACGGGAGAATGAAAAACTGTTTTTT. Its translation: CASSTRRENEKLFF.